The clone carrying this T cell receptor beta chain was counted between two and nine times. The data were taken from a study of blood T cell repertoires in COVID-19. Looking at the study overall: PBMCs, B-cell-depleted T cells, or T cells were the source of the cDNA or gDNA that made up the material.

Deletions cut 4 bases from V and 2 bases from J, with 17 bases between. Germline loops: CDR1 SGHRS, CDR2 YFSETQ. The CDR3 sequence is 16 residues long. Original processing methods: Cell counts per sample came from amplifying reference gene primers. Libraries were prepared by immunoSEQ multiplex PCR; TCRdb keeps only in-frame clonotypes and omits some of them. Clone size and V and J calls were adopted from that table, with D and trimming inferred from the DNA. Of about 220,000 clones listed, about three quarters are singletons. The TCR was taken from a woman in her 70s with acute or convalescent COVID-19. The V call is TRBV5-1, the J call TRBJ2-3, with D unclear. The sample comprised peripheral blood. CDR3 region: CASSPTPSINTDTQYF. The CDR3 DNA reads as TGCGCCAGCAGCCCCACCCCTAGTATTAACACAGATACGCAGTATTTT.